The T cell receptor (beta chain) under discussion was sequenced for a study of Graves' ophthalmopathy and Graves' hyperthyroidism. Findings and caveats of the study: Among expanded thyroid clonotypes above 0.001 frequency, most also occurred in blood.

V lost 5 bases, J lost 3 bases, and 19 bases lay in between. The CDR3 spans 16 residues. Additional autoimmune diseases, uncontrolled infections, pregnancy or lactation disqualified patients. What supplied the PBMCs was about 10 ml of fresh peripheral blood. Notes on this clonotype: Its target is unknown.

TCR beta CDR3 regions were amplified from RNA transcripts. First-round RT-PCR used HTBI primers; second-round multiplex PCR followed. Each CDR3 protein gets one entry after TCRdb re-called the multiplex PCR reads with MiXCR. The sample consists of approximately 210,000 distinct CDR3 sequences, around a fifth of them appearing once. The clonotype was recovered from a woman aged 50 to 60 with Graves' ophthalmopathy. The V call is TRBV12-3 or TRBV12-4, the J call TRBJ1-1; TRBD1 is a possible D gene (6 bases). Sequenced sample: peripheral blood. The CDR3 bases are TGTGCCAGCAGTACCGTGTCTGGACAGAGTGACACTGAAGCTTTCTTT. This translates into CASSTVSGQSDTEAFF.